A selection of T cell receptor beta chains follows, all from one sample in a study of T cells after yellow fever vaccination. One entry per CDR3 protein, called by TCRdb with MiXCR from the 5' RACE reads. The table includes about 340,000 distinct CDR3 sequences, approximately 13% detected once. The source material was CD4+ T cells sorted from PBMCs, sampled 15 days after the yellow fever booster vaccination. These receptors were collected from a young man who received the YFV17D yellow fever vaccine. CDR3s include the opening cysteine and the closing phenylalanine or tryptophan. Each record gives: J gene, V gene, CDR3 length, CDR3 protein.

J: TRBJ1-5; V: TRBV7-2; length: 15; CDR3: CASSLGSAVHQPQHF
J: TRBJ1-1; V: TRBV12-3/TRBV12-4; length: 13; CDR3: CASTGTGVSEAFF
J: TRBJ2-2; V: TRBV7-9; length: 14; CDR3: CASSLDQGTGELFF
J: TRBJ1-5; V: TRBV4-1; length: 18; CDR3: CASSQEVSGGHRNQPQHF
J: TRBJ2-3; V: TRBV7-8; length: 17; CDR3: CASSLGYRGARTDTQYF
J: TRBJ1-1; V: TRBV18; length: 17; CDR3: CASSPYRGPNLNTEAFF
J: TRBJ1-4; V: TRBV5-1; length: 19; CDR3: CASSLRPGNRPATNEKLFF
J: TRBJ2-2; V: TRBV20-1; length: 16; CDR3: CSASETRGLAAGELFF
J: TRBJ2-5; V: TRBV11-2; length: 16; CDR3: CASSLAGRVVTETQYF
J: TRBJ2-7; V: TRBV5-1; length: 15; CDR3: CASSLAPGSPYEQYF
J: TRBJ1-3; V: TRBV9; length: 16; CDR3: CASSSLGGGGGNTIYF
J: TRBJ2-3; V: TRBV6-6; length: 14; CDR3: CASSSGTVLDTQYF
J: TRBJ2-2; V: TRBV24-1; length: 12; CDR3: CATSTPGGELFF
J: TRBJ2-6; V: TRBV27; length: 15; CDR3: CASRARGSGANVLTF
J: TRBJ2-7; V: TRBV7-2; length: 15; CDR3: CASSFNPGEVYEQYF
J: TRBJ1-2; V: TRBV6-5; length: 13; CDR3: CASTLTPGSGYTF
J: TRBJ2-2; V: TRBV18; length: 13; CDR3: CASSSQDTGELFF
J: TRBJ2-1; V: TRBV4-3; length: 14; CDR3: CASSQGQGGNEQFF
J: TRBJ1-2; V: TRBV5-6; length: 13; CDR3: CASSRRWEGGYTF
J: TRBJ1-4; V: TRBV28; length: 11; CDR3: CPSSLSRELFF
J: TRBJ2-2; V: TRBV7-3; length: 13; CDR3: CASSLGSGGELFF
J: TRBJ1-5; V: TRBV6-5; length: 15; CDR3: CASSYSRQSNQPQHF
J: TRBJ2-1; V: TRBV5-1; length: 15; CDR3: CASSLASGGIYEQFF
J: TRBJ1-1; V: TRBV29-1; length: 14; CDR3: CSVEGRWGSTEAFF
J: TRBJ1-5; V: TRBV20-1; length: 16; CDR3: CSAHGDSGTGIWPQHF
J: TRBJ1-2; V: TRBV7-9; length: 15; CDR3: CASLLGSGSWEGYTF
J: TRBJ1-5; V: TRBV18; length: 13; CDR3: CASSRSGNQPQHF
J: TRBJ2-7; V: TRBV20-1; length: 13; CDR3: CSARAGGGYEQYF
J: TRBJ2-7; V: TRBV9; length: 14; CDR3: CASSPRQGDYEQYF
J: TRBJ2-1; V: TRBV7-2; length: 13; CDR3: CASSFGPTGLAIF
J: TRBJ2-1; V: TRBV20-1; length: 16; CDR3: CSALLVTAGSYNEQFF
J: TRBJ1-1; V: TRBV7-2; length: 15; CDR3: CASSPRQGRDTEAFF
J: TRBJ2-7; V: TRBV9; length: 14; CDR3: CASSPRGHSYEQYF
J: TRBJ2-1; V: TRBV23-1; length: 17; CDR3: CASNKTELAGGHNEQFF
J: TRBJ1-5; V: TRBV19; length: 12; CDR3: CASSGIAQPQHF
J: TRBJ2-5; V: TRBV5-1; length: 13; CDR3: CASSRGSEETQYF